The 22 T cell receptor beta chains in this list originate from one sample, sequenced in a study of human T cells and chemical hapten exposure. Time point reported: patch test 1, 2 weeks after DPC sensitization. The treatment denotes: therapeutic diphenylcyclopropenone sensitization with weekly scalp DPC. A single record per CDR3 protein comes from TCRdb applying MiXCR to the RACE reads. This table has some 350,000 distinct CDR3 sequences, under 8% appearing once. Here the sequenced sample was whole blood, taken in connection with sensitization to the hapten diphenylcyclopropenone (DPC). Every receptor here comes from a woman younger than 30 with alopecia areata. Some clones in this sample may be carry-over from other donors' samples.

There are many counts of this clonotype. V usage is TRBV29-1 and J usage is TRBJ1-3; the D gene is possibly TRBD1 (5 bases). The V end lost 5 bases, the J end lost 4 bases, and 6 bases lay between the germline ends. Per germline, CDR1 SQVTM and CDR2 ANQGSEA. CDR3 length: 11 amino acids. CDR3 region: CSVRTGNTIYF. The DNA for the CDR3 is TGCAGCGTTAGGACAGGAAACACCATATATTTT.

This clonotype appeared a few times. This chain uses TRBV6-6 with TRBJ1-5; weak D call: TRBD1 (6 bases). The ends were cut back, 2 bases at V and 6 bases at J, with 11 bases in the middle. The CDR3 sequence is 14 residues long. Per germline, CDR1 MNHNY and CDR2 SVGAGI (reference sequence). The CDR3 loop is CASSYGQGTQPQHF. The CDR3, as DNA: TGTGCCAGCAGTTACGGGCAGGGGACTCAGCCCCAGCATTTT.

J is TRBJ2-3 and V is TRBV6-2 or TRBV6-3; 7 bases map to TRBD1. The CDR3 sequence is 15 residues long. V was clipped by 5 bases and J by 6 bases; unmatched bases: 11. In germline, CDR1 is MNHEY, CDR2 SVGEGT. The DNA for the CDR3 is TGTGCCAGCAGTCAACGACAGGGCGCAGGGGATACGCAGTATTTT. This sequence encodes CASSQRQGAGDTQYF.

This clonotype was seen a handful of times. V usage is TRBV27 and J usage is TRBJ1-2; D gene unclear. Trimming removed 2 bases at V and 3 bases at J, with 10 bases between. The CDR3 length is 14 residues. Germline V gene lookup returns CDR1 MNHEY and CDR2 SMNVEV (reference sequence). The CDR3 region is CASSLGQEHYGYTF. The DNA of the CDR3 is TGTGCCAGCAGTTTAGGGCAGGAGCACTATGGCTACACCTTC.

The chain recombines TRBV6-1 with TRBJ1-5; D might be TRBD1 (5 bases). Trimming removed 6 bases at V and 8 bases at J, with 17 bases between. CDR1 is MNHNS, CDR2 SASEGT, per germline. CDR3 size: 14 residues. The CDR3 nucleotides are TGTGCCAGCAGATCCTGGGACGGAGGTAAGCCCCAGCATTTT. Translation gives CASRSWDGGKPQHF.

This clonotype came up a few times. The chain carries TRBV7-2 and TRBJ1-2, with 11 bases aligning to TRBD1. Germline CDR1 is SGHTA and CDR2 is FQGNSA. J lost 4 bases, V lost 5 bases, and 9 bases had no gene match. This CDR3 has 16 amino acids. The CDR3 DNA is TGTGCCAGCAGCCCAGGACAGGGGGCAAGGAGCTATGGCTACACCTTC. Translation gives CASSPGQGARSYGYTF.

This clonotype has more than one count but fewer than ten. The genes are TRBV7-9 and TRBJ1-4; maybe TRBD1 (5 bases). V was pared by 2 bases and J by 8 bases, with 15 bases between. The CDR3 runs to 15 residues. Germline loops: CDR1 SEHNR, CDR2 FQNEAQ (reference sequence). This CDR3 is CASSLSGARTEKLFF. CDR3 nucleotide sequence: TGTGCCAGCAGCTTATCCGGGGCCAGAACGGAAAAACTGTTTTTT.

The chain uses TRBV29-1 and TRBJ2-4; a possible D gene is TRBD2 (5 bases). Trimming left V 3 bases short and J 0 bases short, with 12 bases between. From germline, CDR1 is SQVTM and CDR2 ANQGSEA. The CDR3 is made up of 15 amino acids. CDR3 bases: TGCAGCGTTGAGGGTCTCGGGGAAGCCAAAAACATTCAGTACTTC. Translation gives CSVEGLGEAKNIQYF. The variable domain in full, completed from reference TRBV29-1 and TRBJ2-4, reads SAVISQKPSRDICQRGTSLTIQCQVDSQVTMMFWYRQQPGQSLTLIATANQGSEATYESGFVIDKFPISRPNLTFSTLTVSNMSPEDSSIYLCSVEGLGEAKNIQYFGAGTRLSVL.

This clonotype was seen a few times. The chain uses TRBV10-3 and TRBJ1-2; D possibly corresponds to TRBD1 (6 bases). V dropped 3 bases and J dropped 6 bases, with 17 bases sitting between them. CDR3 size: 15 residues. Germline V gene sequence: CDR1 ENHRY, CDR2 SYGVKD. This CDR3 reads CAISDLMGGADGYTF. The CDR3, as DNA: TGTGCCATCAGTGACTTAATGGGGGGGGCTGATGGCTACACCTTC.

Many counts were recorded for this clonotype. This sequence joins TRBV12-3 or TRBV12-4 and TRBJ2-2; D may be TRBD1 (5 bases). CDR3 length equals 14 residues. V was pared by 2 bases and J by 4 bases, with 8 bases between. The CDR3 protein is CASSLQGSTGELFF. CDR3 DNA: TGTGCCAGCAGTTTACAGGGAAGCACCGGGGAGCTGTTTTTT.

Many counts were recorded for this clonotype. V and J are TRBV10-3 and TRBJ2-7; unclear D gene. This CDR3 is built from 13 residues. Germline V gene lookup returns CDR1 ENHRY and CDR2 SYGVKD. V was pared by 0 bases and J by 3 bases, with 6 bases between. For the CDR3, the DNA is TGTGCCATCAGTGAGTCACAGAGCTACGAGCAGTACTTC. Translated, it gives CAISESQSYEQYF.

The sample holds a few counts of this clonotype. The gene calls are TRBV6-6 and TRBJ1-1; 7 bases map to TRBD1. V shed 7 bases, J shed 1 base, and the junction held 9 bases outside the gene matches. The CDR3 has 15 residues. Germline loops: CDR1 MNHNY, CDR2 SVGAGI (reference sequence). The CDR3 bases are TGTGCCAGCACCACGGGGGACAGCAAGAACACTGAAGCTTTCTTT. It translates to CASTTGDSKNTEAFF.

The sample holds many counts of this clonotype. This rearrangement joins TRBV12-3 or TRBV12-4 to TRBJ2-3; D is possibly TRBD1 (6 bases). Between the trimmed V and J ends, which lost 4 bases and 6 bases, there was a span of 20 bases. The CDR3 is 16 amino acids. CDR3 coding DNA: TGTGCCAGCAGTTCTGGACCGGGACACGGCCAGGATACGCAGTATTTT. Encoded protein: CASSSGPGHGQDTQYF.

The chain recombines TRBV7-9 with TRBJ1-4; D is uncertain. Germline lookup yields CDR1 SEHNR and CDR2 FQNEAQ (reference sequence). Trimming took off 5 bases at V and 3 bases at J, with 22 bases between the two ends. CDR3 length equals 18 residues. In DNA, the CDR3 is TGTGCCAGCAGCCTGGGCGAACTGACCCTCGCCGCTAATGAAAAACTGTTTTTT. Its translation is CASSLGELTLAANEKLFF.

V is TRBV20-1 and J is TRBJ1-1; a weak D match, TRBD1 (6 bases). V gave up 3 bases and J gave up 0 bases, with 11 bases separating them. Germline CDR1 reads DFQATT; CDR2 reads SNEGSKA (reference sequence). This CDR3 comprises 14 residues. The CDR3 DNA follows: TGCAGTGCTAGCCCCAGGGGACTGAACACTGAAGCTTTCTTT. Protein product: CSASPRGLNTEAFF.

V is TRBV2 and J is TRBJ2-7; D is tentatively TRBD1 or TRBD2 (5 bases each). The germline V gene encodes CDR1 SNHLY and CDR2 FYNNEI. V was trimmed by 6 bases and J by 12 bases, leaving 18 bases between them. The CDR3 is 12 amino acids. The CDR3 loop is CASSETGPNRYF. For the CDR3, the DNA is TGTGCCAGCAGCGAGACGGGACCCAACCGGTACTTC.

This chain connects TRBV6-5 to TRBJ1-5; 7 nucleotides match TRBD1. CDR1 is MNHEY and CDR2 is SVGAGI in the germline V gene. The V gene end was trimmed by 5 bases and the J gene end by 6 bases; junction bases not matched to a gene: 7. The CDR3 runs 14 residues. As DNA, the CDR3 is TGTGCCAGCAGTCGGCGACAGGGTGGTCAGCCCCAGCATTTT. Translating gives CASSRRQGGQPQHF.

The table lists this clonotype with many counts. The chain recombines TRBV12-3 or TRBV12-4 with TRBJ2-1, with 7 positions matching TRBD1. V lost 5 bases and J lost 2; bases outside the gene matches: 6. The CDR3 loop spans 15 amino acids. The CDR3 sequence: CASSPGQEAYNEQFF. The CDR3 DNA follows: TGTGCCAGCAGTCCAGGACAGGAAGCCTACAATGAGCAGTTCTTC.

This clonotype was found many times. The chain combines TRBV5-1 with TRBJ1-1; no firm D call. There are 14 residues in the CDR3. V lost 0 bases and J lost 3, with 9 bases in between. Germline assignment: CDR1 SGHRS and CDR2 YFSETQ. CDR3 bases: TGCGCCAGCAGCTTGGAGACGCCGGACACTGAAGCTTTCTTT. Translated: CASSLETPDTEAFF. The whole variable domain, remainder taken from reference TRBV5-1 and TRBJ1-1, is KAGVTQTPRYLIKTRGQQVTLSCSPISGHRSVSWYQQTPGQGLQFLFEYFSETQRNKGNFPGRFSGRQFSNSRSEMNVSTLELGDSALYLCASSLETPDTEAFFGQGTRLTVV.

There are many counts of this clonotype. The V call is TRBV4-1, the J call TRBJ1-6, with 8 bases aligning to TRBD1. The germline V gene encodes CDR1 MGHRA and CDR2 YSYEKL. The trim removed 3 bases at V and 7 bases at J, leaving 11 bases unmatched. The CDR3 runs to 17 residues. CDR3 DNA: TGCGCCAGCAGCCACAGTCCGGGACAGGAGATAAATTCACCCCTCCACTTT. Protein product: CASSHSPGQEINSPLHF.

This clonotype was counted a few times. The chain employs TRBV28 and TRBJ1-1; possible D gene TRBD1, 5 bases. The CDR3 runs to 16 residues. Germline lookup yields CDR1 MDHEN and CDR2 SYDVKM. Between the trimmed V and J ends, which lost 7 bases and 0 bases, there was a span of 18 bases. The CDR3 loop is CASTFSSGDLNTEAFF. In DNA form, the CDR3 reads TGTGCCAGCACCTTCTCATCGGGGGACTTGAACACTGAAGCTTTCTTT.

The chain employs TRBV28 and TRBJ2-5, with no clear D. V was cut by 0 bases and J by 3 bases, with 5 bases left in between. This CDR3 has 13 amino acids. Germline values: CDR1 MDHEN, CDR2 SYDVKM. CDR3 residues: CASSLWPEETQYF. DNA for the CDR3: TGTGCCAGCAGTTTATGGCCCGAAGAGACCCAGTACTTC.